Listed below are T cell receptor beta chains from one sample, sequenced in a study of control samples from healthy donors and cancer patients. The protocol was immunoSEQ multiplex PCR, while the TCRdb copy is restricted to in-frame clones and leaves out a portion. Here the sample spans about 170,000 clones, approximately 86% being singletons. Specimen: blood. The receptors shown here come from a woman between 25 and 40 years old in good health. CDR3s include the opening cysteine and the closing phenylalanine or tryptophan. Fields, in order: J gene, clone size, V gene, D gene, CDR3 DNA, CDR3 protein. D genes are given only for firm matches. Not all rows give a size; the values are once, few, many and, for expanded clones, a class.

>TRBJ1-4|-|TRBV9|-
TGTGCCAGCAGCGTAGCCGCAGGCCCTAATGAAAAACTGTTTTTT
CASSVAAGPNEKLFF
>TRBJ1-4|-|TRBV4-1|-
TGCGCCAGCAGCCTTCCGGGACCCGAAAAACTGTTTTTT
CASSLPGPEKLFF
>TRBJ1-1|-|TRBV28|-
TGTGCCAGCAGCTCCCTTGGGAACACTGAAGCTTTCTTT
CASSSLGNTEAFF
>TRBJ2-7|-|TRBV6-6|-
TGTGCCAGCAGTCAGGGGTTGGGAGGATACCTGCGGTCGGGCGAGCAGTACTTC
CASSQGLGGYLRSGEQYF
>TRBJ2-3|-|TRBV11-2|-
TGTGCCAGCAGCTTAGCCTCTGGGTCGGGAGATACGCAGTATTTT
CASSLASGSGDTQYF
>TRBJ1-1|-|TRBV11-2|-
TGTGCCAGCAGTCCAACTTCATCAAGGGGTGGCACTGAAGCTTTCTTT
CASSPTSSRGGTEAFF
>TRBJ2-3|-|TRBV10-2|-
TGCGCCAGCAGTGAGACATTAGAAGGAGGGACAGATACGCAGTATTTT
CASSETLEGGTDTQYF
>TRBJ2-2|once|TRBV6-5|-
TGTGCCAGCAGATACGTTGGGGGGACCGGGGAGCTGTTTTTT
CASRYVGGTGELFF
>TRBJ2-7|once|TRBV5-8|TRBD2
TGTGCCAGCAGCTTGGGCGGGAGGGTCCACGAGCAGTACTTC
CASSLGGRVHEQYF
>TRBJ2-2|-|TRBV10-2|-
TGCGCCATCAAAGACCCCCAGAACACCGGGGAGCTGTTTTTT
CAIKDPQNTGELFF
>TRBJ2-1|-|TRBV5-4|TRBD1
TGTGCCAGCAGCTTGGGTGGGACAGGAACCAATGAGCAGTTCTTC
CASSLGGTGTNEQFF
>TRBJ2-1|few|TRBV28|-
TGTGCCAGCAGCGGCGTTAGGGATGAGCAGTTCTTC
CASSGVRDEQFF
>TRBJ1-4|-|TRBV2|-
TGTGCCAGCAGGGGGACCGTGGGGGCGGCTAATGAAAAACTGTTTTTT
CASRGTVGAANEKLFF
>TRBJ2-1|-|TRBV11-2|-
TGTGCCAGCAGCTACGATGAGCAGTTCTTC
CASSYDEQFF
>TRBJ2-5|-|TRBV24-1|-
TGTGCCACCAGTCTCGGGACGGCGCGGGAGACCCAGTACTTC
CATSLGTARETQYF
>TRBJ2-7|-|TRBV3-1/TRBV3-2|-
TGTGCCAGCAGCCCGGAGGGCCAGAGCTCCTACGAGCAGTACTTC
CASSPEGQSSYEQYF
>TRBJ2-2|-|TRBV10-2|TRBD2
TGCGCCAGCAGTGAGTGGGGACTAGCGGGAAACACCGGGGAGCTGTTTTTT
CASSEWGLAGNTGELFF
>TRBJ1-5|-|TRBV6-1|-
TGTGCCAGCAGTGAAATTGTATGGCGTGATCAGCCCCAGCATTTT
CASSEIVWRDQPQHF